There are a few counts of the clone carrying this T cell receptor beta chain. Here immunoSEQ multiplex PCR was the method, and the copy in TCRdb shows in-frame clones only, minus some. In the table there are tens of thousands of clones, around 84% of which are singletons. The sample belongs to a study of OX40 agonist ivuxolimab in advanced cancers. The CDR3 runs 12 residues. The V and J ends lost 0 bases and 9 bases respectively, with 8 bases between them. In germline, CDR1 is SGHDN, CDR2 FVKESK. The sequencing used CD4+ or CD8+ T cells sorted from blood, collected in a trial of the OX40 agonist ivuxolimab. This TCR was sampled from an adult with an advanced solid tumor such as melanoma, head and neck, liver or kidney cancer. The rearrangement joins TRBV14 to TRBJ1-1; D is undetermined. CDR3 amino acids: CASSQDRTKAFF. CDR3 DNA sequence: TGTGCCAGCAGCCAAGATCGGACCAAAGCTTTCTTT.